The T cell receptor beta chain under discussion was sequenced for a study of blood T cells in healthy people across ages. As for the study in general: Every two T cells gave about one barcoded beta molecule via template switching.

Study-level points and caveats: Researchers judged that diversity estimates from one million T cells fell short of true values.

CDR1 is SQVTM, CDR2 ANQGSEA, per germline. The CDR3 contains 14 residues. The V and J ends lost 4 bases and 1 base respectively, with 13 bases between them. It was with a sample-barcoded 5' primer and a J-beta primer mix that a second PCR of roughly 7 to 12 cycles was run. A minimum of 2.5 million CDR3-containing paired-end reads was obtained for each sample. Each CDR3 protein is one row after TCRdb ran MiXCR on the 5' RACE reads. The sample carries 600,000 to 800,000 distinct CDR3 sequences, 20% to 25% recorded once. Each donor supplied roughly 9 milliliters of peripheral blood. For this clonotype: Its antigen is not known.

The receptor comes from a man aged 65-85 years in good health. J is TRBJ1-1 and V is TRBV29-1, with D maybe TRBD1 (6 bases). Sequencing was done on a sample of blood. Here the CDR3 reads CSVVVGTSNTEAFF. CDR3 DNA: TGCAGCGTTGTTGTCGGGACATCGAACACTGAAGCTTTCTTT.